The table lists the clone carrying this T cell receptor (beta chain) with a count of one. This sample was taken from a study of Graves' ophthalmopathy and Graves' hyperthyroidism. Germline V CDR1 and CDR2: SGHAT, FQNNGV. The CDR3 spans 14 residues. Trimming took 1 base from V and 12 from J; bases not matched to a gene: 9. The authors amplified TCR beta CDR3 regions from RNA transcripts. Second-round multiplex PCR followed a first-round RT-PCR using HTBI primers. TCRdb reanalysed the multiplex PCR reads using MiXCR and keeps one entry per CDR3 protein. In the table there are fewer than 350,000 distinct CDR3 sequences, 15% to 20% of which are singletons.

The receptor was isolated from an adult man with Graves' ophthalmopathy. This rearrangement joins TRBV11-2 to TRBJ1-5; 7 bases align to TRBD1. Sequencing was carried out using peripheral blood. The CDR3 is CASSLGSTGTDQHF. The DNA of the CDR3 is TGTGCCAGCAGCTTAGGATCGACAGGGACGGACCAGCATTTT.